Listed below are T cell receptor beta chains from one sample, sequenced in a study of cytomegalovirus exposure and HLA in healthy donors. Clones were read by immunoSEQ multiplex PCR, and TCRdb kept only the in-frame ones, dropping some. Here the sample spans some 140,000 clones, 80% being singletons. Sequenced input: PBMCs. All receptors come from a woman between 40 and 55 years old in good health and CMV-seropositive. Each CDR3 is given with its conserved first and last residue. Fields, in order: V gene, clone size, D gene, J gene, CDR3 protein, CDR3 DNA. The D gene is left open where the match is weak. Clone sizes are given selectively: once, few, many, or a class where the clone is expanded.

V gene: TRBV27; clone size: -; D gene: TRBD1; J gene: TRBJ1-2; CDR3 protein: CASSLSEGTGVYGYTF; CDR3 DNA: TGTGCCAGCAGTTTATCGGAAGGGACAGGGGTCTATGGCTACACCTTC
V gene: TRBV6-5; clone size: -; D gene: TRBD1; J gene: TRBJ1-6; CDR3 protein: CATSDRAFSPLHF; CDR3 DNA: TGTGCCACCTCGGACAGGGCATTCTCACCCCTCCACTTT
V gene: TRBV5-5; clone size: -; D gene: -; J gene: TRBJ2-7; CDR3 protein: CASSLRGYEQYF; CDR3 DNA: TGTGCCAGCAGCTTGCGGGGTTACGAGCAGTACTTC
V gene: TRBV27; clone size: -; D gene: -; J gene: TRBJ2-3; CDR3 protein: CASSLSRTTPVGLWYF; CDR3 DNA: TGTGCCAGCAGTTTATCAAGGACTACACCTGTAGGTTTATGGTATTTT
V gene: TRBV5-1; clone size: -; D gene: TRBD2; J gene: TRBJ2-1; CDR3 protein: CASSGGLAGYNEQFF; CDR3 DNA: TGCGCCAGCAGCGGCGGACTAGCGGGGTACAATGAGCAGTTCTTC
V gene: TRBV29-1; clone size: -; D gene: TRBD2; J gene: TRBJ2-3; CDR3 protein: CSVGTRIGGDTQYF; CDR3 DNA: TGCAGCGTTGGGACTAGAATCGGAGGAGATACGCAGTATTTT
V gene: TRBV7-6; clone size: -; D gene: -; J gene: TRBJ2-3; CDR3 protein: CASSFLSAAGDTQYF; CDR3 DNA: TGTGCCAGCAGCTTCCTATCAGCGGCGGGAGATACGCAGTATTTT
V gene: TRBV15; clone size: -; D gene: -; J gene: TRBJ1-1; CDR3 protein: CATSRTPGRGDTEAFF; CDR3 DNA: TGTGCCACCAGCAGAACCCCCGGAAGGGGCGACACTGAAGCTTTCTTT
V gene: TRBV5-1; clone size: once; D gene: -; J gene: TRBJ2-1; CDR3 protein: CASSLGGPQQFF; CDR3 DNA: TGCGCCAGCAGCTTGGGAGGGCCACAGCAGTTCTTC
V gene: TRBV5-1; clone size: -; D gene: -; J gene: TRBJ2-7; CDR3 protein: CASSSRGPLAIDEQYF; CDR3 DNA: TGCGCCAGCAGCTCTCGAGGGCCGCTAGCGATCGACGAGCAGTACTTC
V gene: TRBV4-2; clone size: -; D gene: -; J gene: TRBJ1-5; CDR3 protein: CASSQEQGPNGNQPQHF; CDR3 DNA: TGTGCCAGCAGCCAAGAGCAGGGGCCGAATGGCAATCAGCCCCAGCATTTT
V gene: TRBV11-2; clone size: -; D gene: -; J gene: TRBJ2-7; CDR3 protein: CASSLEARSYEQYF; CDR3 DNA: TGTGCCAGCAGCTTAGAGGCCAGGTCGTACGAGCAGTACTTC
V gene: TRBV11-2; clone size: -; D gene: TRBD2; J gene: TRBJ2-7; CDR3 protein: CASRTLGGGPRDEQYF; CDR3 DNA: TGTGCCAGCAGGACCCTAGGCGGGGGGCCTCGGGACGAGCAGTACTTC
V gene: TRBV28; clone size: -; D gene: TRBD1; J gene: TRBJ1-1; CDR3 protein: CASSATGGDTEAFF; CDR3 DNA: TGTGCCAGCAGTGCTACAGGGGGGGACACTGAAGCTTTCTTT
V gene: TRBV7-3; clone size: -; D gene: TRBD2; J gene: TRBJ2-7; CDR3 protein: CASSPTGGSYEQYF; CDR3 DNA: TGTGCCAGCAGCCCGACCGGGGGGTCCTACGAGCAGTACTTC
V gene: TRBV25-1; clone size: -; D gene: TRBD2; J gene: TRBJ2-1; CDR3 protein: CASSGGLAGGHNEQFF; CDR3 DNA: TGTGCCAGCAGTGGTGGACTAGCGGGAGGGCACAATGAGCAGTTCTTC
V gene: TRBV11-2; clone size: -; D gene: TRBD2; J gene: TRBJ2-7; CDR3 protein: CASSPYGGMLREQYF; CDR3 DNA: TGTGCCAGCAGCCCGTACGGGGGGATGCTACGCGAGCAGTACTTC
V gene: TRBV19; clone size: -; D gene: -; J gene: TRBJ1-1; CDR3 protein: CASSIRTVNTEAFF; CDR3 DNA: TGTGCCAGTAGTATTAGGACAGTGAACACTGAAGCTTTCTTT
V gene: TRBV27; clone size: -; D gene: -; J gene: TRBJ2-7; CDR3 protein: CASSLTGHYEQYF; CDR3 DNA: TGTGCCAGCAGTCTGACAGGACACTACGAGCAGTACTTC
V gene: TRBV7-9; clone size: -; D gene: TRBD1; J gene: TRBJ1-4; CDR3 protein: CASSALPGQGEATNEKLFF; CDR3 DNA: TGTGCCAGCAGCGCATTACCGGGACAGGGGGAAGCAACTAATGAAAAACTGTTTTTT
V gene: TRBV6-5; clone size: -; D gene: TRBD1; J gene: TRBJ2-7; CDR3 protein: CASKRTGGSDEQYF; CDR3 DNA: TGTGCCAGCAAGCGGACAGGGGGCTCGGACGAGCAGTACTTC
V gene: TRBV28; clone size: few; D gene: TRBD1; J gene: TRBJ1-2; CDR3 protein: CASSAQSGGLYGYTF; CDR3 DNA: TGTGCCAGCAGTGCCCAATCAGGGGGCCTCTATGGCTACACCTTC
V gene: TRBV18; clone size: -; D gene: TRBD1; J gene: TRBJ1-2; CDR3 protein: CASSPQDRGDGYTF; CDR3 DNA: TGTGCCAGCTCACCCCAGGACAGGGGGGATGGCTACACCTTC
V gene: TRBV5-4; clone size: -; D gene: TRBD2; J gene: TRBJ2-3; CDR3 protein: CASSPLAGWGDTQYF; CDR3 DNA: TGTGCCAGCAGCCCACTAGCGGGATGGGGGGATACGCAGTATTTT
V gene: TRBV4-1; clone size: -; D gene: -; J gene: TRBJ2-3; CDR3 protein: CASSQLTSHSDTQYF; CDR3 DNA: TGCGCCAGCAGCCAACTGACTAGTCACTCAGATACGCAGTATTTT
V gene: TRBV28; clone size: -; D gene: TRBD1; J gene: TRBJ1-2; CDR3 protein: CASSYLDRDYGYTF; CDR3 DNA: TGTGCCAGCAGCTACCTGGACAGGGACTATGGCTACACCTTC
V gene: TRBV5-1; clone size: -; D gene: -; J gene: TRBJ1-4; CDR3 protein: CASSLGGSEKLFF; CDR3 DNA: TGCGCCAGCAGCTTGGGGGGCAGCGAAAAACTGTTTTTT
V gene: TRBV25-1; clone size: -; D gene: -; J gene: TRBJ1-5; CDR3 protein: CASSDPGSPQGNQPQHF; CDR3 DNA: TGTGCCAGCAGTGATCCTGGAAGCCCGCAGGGCAATCAGCCCCAGCATTTT
V gene: TRBV5-1; clone size: -; D gene: -; J gene: TRBJ2-1; CDR3 protein: CASSLVSGWQEQFF; CDR3 DNA: TGCGCCAGCAGCTTGGTTTCAGGGTGGCAGGAGCAGTTCTTC
V gene: TRBV19; clone size: -; D gene: -; J gene: TRBJ1-2; CDR3 protein: CASTPGRDNYGYTF; CDR3 DNA: TGTGCCAGTACCCCGGGGAGGGACAACTATGGCTACACCTTC
V gene: TRBV4-1; clone size: -; D gene: -; J gene: TRBJ1-2; CDR3 protein: CASSQPRLAGESGYTF; CDR3 DNA: TGCGCCAGCAGCCAACCTCGCCTCGCAGGGGAAAGTGGCTACACCTTC
V gene: TRBV11-3; clone size: -; D gene: -; J gene: TRBJ2-5; CDR3 protein: CASSSLDRDGRRETQYF; CDR3 DNA: TGTGCCAGCAGCTCGCTGGACAGGGACGGGAGGCGGGAGACCCAGTACTTC
V gene: TRBV25-1; clone size: -; D gene: TRBD2; J gene: TRBJ2-7; CDR3 protein: CASTGTSGSNEQYF; CDR3 DNA: TGTGCCAGCACCGGGACTAGCGGGAGCAACGAGCAGTACTTC
V gene: TRBV28; clone size: few; D gene: -; J gene: TRBJ2-2; CDR3 protein: CASSPWRLTNTGELFF; CDR3 DNA: TGTGCCAGCAGCCCCTGGAGGTTAACTAACACCGGGGAGCTGTTTTTT
V gene: TRBV11-3; clone size: -; D gene: -; J gene: TRBJ2-7; CDR3 protein: CASSLTGDSYEQYF; CDR3 DNA: TGTGCCAGCAGCTTAACTGGAGACTCCTACGAGCAGTACTTC
V gene: TRBV11-3; clone size: -; D gene: -; J gene: TRBJ2-1; CDR3 protein: CASSGGEGGSYNEQFF; CDR3 DNA: TGTGCCAGCTCGGGCGGAGAGGGAGGCTCCTACAATGAGCAGTTCTTC
V gene: TRBV10-2; clone size: -; D gene: -; J gene: TRBJ1-1; CDR3 protein: CASRIRNTEAFF; CDR3 DNA: TGCGCCAGCAGGATCAGGAACACTGAAGCTTTCTTT
V gene: TRBV29-1; clone size: -; D gene: TRBD1; J gene: TRBJ1-1; CDR3 protein: CSVLTGLKNTEAFF; CDR3 DNA: TGCAGCGTCCTGACAGGGCTGAAAAACACTGAAGCTTTCTTT
V gene: TRBV18; clone size: -; D gene: -; J gene: TRBJ2-5; CDR3 protein: CASSHGTKQETQYF; CDR3 DNA: TGTGCCAGCTCCCACGGGACAAAACAAGAGACCCAGTACTTC
V gene: TRBV1; clone size: -; D gene: -; J gene: TRBJ2-2; CDR3 protein: CTSSQLTGLLNTGELFF; CDR3 DNA: TGCACCAGCAGCCAATTAACGGGACTTTTGAACACCGGGGAGCTGTTTTTT
V gene: TRBV6-5; clone size: -; D gene: -; J gene: TRBJ1-2; CDR3 protein: CASSYSKLFPYGYTF; CDR3 DNA: TGTGCCAGCAGTTACTCGAAACTATTTCCCTATGGCTACACCTTC
V gene: TRBV7-2; clone size: -; D gene: TRBD2; J gene: TRBJ2-7; CDR3 protein: CASSVSGRAYEQYF; CDR3 DNA: TGTGCCAGCAGCGTTAGCGGGAGGGCCTACGAGCAGTACTTC
V gene: TRBV18; clone size: -; D gene: TRBD1; J gene: TRBJ1-4; CDR3 protein: CASSPAQGLVEKLFF; CDR3 DNA: TGTGCCAGCTCACCCGCACAGGGGCTGGTTGAAAAACTGTTTTTT
V gene: TRBV11-2; clone size: -; D gene: TRBD1; J gene: TRBJ2-7; CDR3 protein: CASSTGQGPYEQYF; CDR3 DNA: TGTGCCAGCAGCACCGGACAGGGGCCCTACGAGCAGTACTTC
V gene: TRBV6-1; clone size: -; D gene: TRBD1; J gene: TRBJ1-5; CDR3 protein: CASSENRGSSGSNQPQHF; CDR3 DNA: TGTGCCAGCAGTGAAAACAGGGGTTCGTCAGGTAGCAATCAGCCCCAGCATTTT
V gene: TRBV19; clone size: -; D gene: TRBD1; J gene: TRBJ2-5; CDR3 protein: CASSLTGDFLETQYF; CDR3 DNA: TGTGCCAGTAGTCTTACAGGGGATTTTTTGGAGACCCAGTACTTC
V gene: TRBV4-2; clone size: many; D gene: -; J gene: TRBJ2-1; CDR3 protein: CASSQDMLEAYNEQFF; CDR3 DNA: TGTGCCAGCAGCCAAGATATGCTAGAAGCCTACAATGAGCAGTTCTTC
V gene: TRBV27; clone size: -; D gene: TRBD2; J gene: TRBJ2-7; CDR3 protein: CASSLTLSGKGYEQYF; CDR3 DNA: TGTGCCAGCAGCTTAACTTTGAGCGGGAAGGGTTACGAGCAGTACTTC
V gene: TRBV5-1; clone size: -; D gene: TRBD1; J gene: TRBJ1-6; CDR3 protein: CASSWTGVDNSPLHF; CDR3 DNA: TGCGCCAGCAGCTGGACAGGCGTCGATAATTCACCCCTCCACTTT
V gene: TRBV18; clone size: few; D gene: TRBD1; J gene: TRBJ1-1; CDR3 protein: CASSLQGAGAEAFF; CDR3 DNA: TGTGCCAGCTCATTACAGGGGGCCGGCGCTGAAGCTTTCTTT